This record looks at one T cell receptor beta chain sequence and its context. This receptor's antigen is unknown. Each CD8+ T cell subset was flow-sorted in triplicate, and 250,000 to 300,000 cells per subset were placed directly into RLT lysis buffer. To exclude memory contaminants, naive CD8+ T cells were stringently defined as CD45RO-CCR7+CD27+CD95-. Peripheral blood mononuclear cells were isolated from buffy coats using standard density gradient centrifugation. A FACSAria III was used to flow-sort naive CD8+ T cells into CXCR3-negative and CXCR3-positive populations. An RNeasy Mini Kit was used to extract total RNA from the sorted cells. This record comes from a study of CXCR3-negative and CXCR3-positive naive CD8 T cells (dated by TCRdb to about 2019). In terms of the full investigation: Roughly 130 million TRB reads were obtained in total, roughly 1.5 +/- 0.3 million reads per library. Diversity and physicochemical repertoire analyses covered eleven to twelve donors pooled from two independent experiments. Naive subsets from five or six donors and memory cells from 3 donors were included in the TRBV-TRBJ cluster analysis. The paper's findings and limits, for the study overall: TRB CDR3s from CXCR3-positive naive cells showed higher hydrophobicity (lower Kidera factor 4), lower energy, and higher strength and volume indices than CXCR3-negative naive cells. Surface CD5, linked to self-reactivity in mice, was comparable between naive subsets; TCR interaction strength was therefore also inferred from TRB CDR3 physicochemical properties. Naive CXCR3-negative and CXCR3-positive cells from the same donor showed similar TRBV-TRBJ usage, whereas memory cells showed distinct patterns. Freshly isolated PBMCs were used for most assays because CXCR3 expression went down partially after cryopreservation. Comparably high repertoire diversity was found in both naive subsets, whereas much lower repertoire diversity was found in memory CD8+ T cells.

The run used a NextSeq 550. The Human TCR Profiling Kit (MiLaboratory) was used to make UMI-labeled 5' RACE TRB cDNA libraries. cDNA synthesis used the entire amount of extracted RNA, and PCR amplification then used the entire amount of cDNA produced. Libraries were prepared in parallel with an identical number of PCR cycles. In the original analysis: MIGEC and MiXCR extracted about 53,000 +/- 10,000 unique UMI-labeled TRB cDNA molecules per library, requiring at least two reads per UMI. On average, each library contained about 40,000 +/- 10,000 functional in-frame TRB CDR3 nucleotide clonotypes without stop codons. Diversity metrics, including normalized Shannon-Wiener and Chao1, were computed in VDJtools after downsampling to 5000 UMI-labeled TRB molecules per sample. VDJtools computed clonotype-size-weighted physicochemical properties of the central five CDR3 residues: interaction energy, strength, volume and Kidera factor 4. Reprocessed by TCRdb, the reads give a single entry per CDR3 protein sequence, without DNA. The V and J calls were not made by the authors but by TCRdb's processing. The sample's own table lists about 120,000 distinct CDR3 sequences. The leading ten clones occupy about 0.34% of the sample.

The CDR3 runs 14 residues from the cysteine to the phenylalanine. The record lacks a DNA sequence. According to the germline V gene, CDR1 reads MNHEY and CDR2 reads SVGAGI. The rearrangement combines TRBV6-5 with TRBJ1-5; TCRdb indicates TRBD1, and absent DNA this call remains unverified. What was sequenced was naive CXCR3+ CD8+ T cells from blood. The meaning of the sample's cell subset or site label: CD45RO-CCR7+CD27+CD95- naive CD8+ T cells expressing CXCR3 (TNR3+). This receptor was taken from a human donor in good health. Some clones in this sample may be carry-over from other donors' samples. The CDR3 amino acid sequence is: CASSATGYNQPQHF.